These 27 T cell receptor beta chains were sequenced from one sample in a study of blood T cells in healthy people across ages. For the second PCR, which ran for roughly 6 to 11 cycles, a sample-barcoded 5' primer and a J-beta primer mix were used. TCRdb passed the 5' RACE reads through MiXCR, listing each CDR3 protein once. The table has over 1,300,000 distinct CDR3 sequences, roughly 59% seen once. Sequencing was performed on blood. The receptors were sampled from a man between 18 and 35 years old in good health.

The J gene is TRBJ2-1, the V gene TRBV4-1, with 11 bases identical to TRBD2. Germline V gene data show CDR1 as MGHRA and CDR2 as YSYEKL. This CDR3 contains 15 residues. Germline trimming cut 4 bases from V and 12 bases from J; bases unmatched to any gene: 11. The CDR3 spells CASSPTSGTPEGQFF. DNA for the CDR3: TGCGCCAGCAGCCCGACTAGCGGGACTCCTGAGGGGCAGTTCTTC.

The chain employs TRBV3-1 and TRBJ2-1; TRBD2 matches at 8 bases. Germline lookup yields CDR1 LGHDT and CDR2 YNNKEL (reference sequence). Unmatched junction bases numbered 10, after V lost 11 bases and J lost 1 base. This CDR3 is 15 amino acids long. Here the CDR3 DNA reads TGTGCCGTCGGGGATCGGGGGGGATCCTACAATGAGCAGTTCTTC. The encoded protein is CAVGDRGGSYNEQFF.

This sequence joins TRBV4-1 and TRBJ1-1, with D unclear. V was clipped by 4 bases and J by 0 bases, with 12 bases between them. The CDR3 contains 15 residues. Germline V lookup: CDR1 MGHRA, CDR2 YSYEKL. CDR3 residues: CASSLTTAMNTEAFF. The CDR3 nucleotides read TGCGCCAGCAGCCTCACGACTGCAATGAACACTGAAGCTTTCTTT.

The chain employs TRBV4-1 and TRBJ2-4; 7 bases are shared with TRBD1. Trimming at V came to 0 bases and at J to 6 bases, leaving 5 bases not matched to a gene. This CDR3 has 15 residues. Germline V gene lookup returns CDR1 MGHRA and CDR2 YSYEKL. For the CDR3, the DNA is TGCGCCAGCAGCCAAGATCCCGGGACAGCAAACATTCAGTACTTC. The encoded protein is CASSQDPGTANIQYF.

This rearrangement joins TRBV7-9 to TRBJ2-3; 12 nucleotides align to TRBD2. After removal of 8 bases from V and 2 bases from J, the junction contained 5 bases not matched to a gene. The CDR3 is made up of 15 amino acids. Looked up from germline, CDR1 is SEHNR and CDR2 is FQNEAQ (reference sequence). CDR3 residues: CASAWTSGNTDTQYF. CDR3 in DNA: TGTGCCAGCGCCTGGACTAGCGGGAACACAGATACGCAGTATTTT.

The chain has TRBV6-1 and TRBJ2-1; 7 positions match TRBD2. The CDR3 is made up of 14 amino acids. Losses at the gene ends were 8 bases for V and 4 bases for J; bases not matched to a gene: 8. From germline, CDR1 is MNHNS and CDR2 SASEGT. The CDR3 nucleotides read TGTGCCAGCGCGGAGCAAGCGGGATACAATGAGCAGTTCTTC. Amino acids: CASAEQAGYNEQFF.

This clonotype occurred a few times. The genes are TRBV7-9 and TRBJ1-2, with a weak D call TRBD1 (6 bases). Trimming shortened V by 2 bases and J by 2 bases, and 12 bases separated the two germline ends. Germline loops: CDR1 SEHNR, CDR2 FQNEAQ (reference sequence). This CDR3 is built from 15 residues. The CDR3 region is CASSLMGGTNYGYTF. The CDR3 coding sequence is TGTGCCAGCAGCTTAATGGGGGGCACCAACTATGGCTACACCTTC.

The chain combines TRBV27 with TRBJ2-7; no reliable D call. Trimming stripped 4 bases from V and 7 bases from J, with 14 bases between. The CDR3 length is 13 residues. The V gene's germline CDR1 is MNHEY and CDR2 SMNVEV (reference sequence). The DNA of the CDR3 is TGTGCCAGCAGTTCACCCCCGGCTAGTGAGCAGTACTTC. Its protein is CASSSPPASEQYF.

Only a few counts were recorded for this clonotype. The V gene is TRBV12-3 or TRBV12-4, the J gene TRBJ2-7; TRBD2 aligns across 9 bases. The CDR3 totals 14 residues. V lost 5 bases to trimming and J lost 0 bases; unmatched junction nucleotides: 2. This chain's CDR3 is CASSRTSVSYEQYF. CDR3 DNA: TGTGCCAGCAGTCGGACTAGCGTCTCCTACGAGCAGTACTTC.

The chain joins TRBV29-1 to TRBJ2-1; D is perhaps TRBD2 (6 bases). V lost 3 bases and J 13 bases, leaving 19 bases between the germline ends. CDR3 length: 13 residues. CDR1 is SQVTM, CDR2 ANQGSEA, per germline. CDR3 sequence reads: CSVEEGMGGDQFF. In DNA, the CDR3 is TGCAGCGTTGAGGAAGGGATGGGGGGTGATCAGTTCTTC.

This clonotype was counted a few times. J is TRBJ1-6 and V is TRBV3-1; D might be TRBD1 (6 bases). CDR1 LGHDT and CDR2 YNNKEL come from the germline V gene (reference sequence). The CDR3 sequence is 15 residues long. V lost 0 bases and J lost 17, with 20 bases in between. The CDR3, as DNA: TGTGCCAGCAGCCAAGAAAACAGAGGGGGAGCAACAGTCCACTTT. This sequence encodes CASSQENRGGATVHF.

The rearrangement uses TRBV20-1 and TRBJ2-4; no definite D call. The end of the DNA fits TRBJ2-7 better, so the J call may be wrong. This CDR3 spans 11 amino acids. Per germline, CDR1 DFQATT and CDR2 SNEGSKA (reference sequence). CDR3 amino acids: CSASTNYEQYF. DNA of the CDR3: TGCAGTGCTAGTACCAACTACGAGCAGTACTTC.

V is TRBV27 and J is TRBJ2-7; a possible D gene is TRBD1 (6 bases). This CDR3 spans 14 amino acids. V dropped 1 base and J dropped 5 bases, with 12 bases sitting between them. Per the germline V gene, CDR1 is MNHEY and CDR2 is SMNVEV (reference sequence). For the CDR3, the DNA is TGTGCCAGCAGTTTATTTTGGACAGAGAACGAGCAGTACTTC. This codes for CASSLFWTENEQYF.

This clonotype was detected a few times. J is TRBJ2-3 and V is TRBV7-2; the D is unclear. CDR1 is SGHTA and CDR2 is FQGNSA in the germline V gene. The germline V and J ends were trimmed by 2 bases and 1 base, with 13 bases remaining between them. The CDR3 runs to 16 residues. The CDR3 DNA follows: TGTGCCAGCAGCTTAAGGTCGGGCTCCGGCACAGATACGCAGTATTTT. This gives the protein CASSLRSGSGTDTQYF.

This clonotype was recorded a few times. The chain couples TRBV4-1 to TRBJ2-5; 11 positions agree with TRBD2. The end of the DNA is better explained by TRBJ2-7, so the J call may be wrong. In germline, CDR1 is MGHRA, CDR2 YSYEKL. This CDR3 has 16 residues. CDR3 bases: TGCGCCAGCAGCCAAGGCCTAACTAGCGGGAGCTTCGAGCAGTACTTC. This codes for CASSQGLTSGSFEQYF.

J is TRBJ2-7 and V is TRBV2; 7 nucleotides match TRBD1. J lost 2 bases, V lost 2 bases, and 9 bases had no gene match. Per the germline V gene, CDR1 is SNHLY and CDR2 is FYNNEI. This CDR3 is 16 amino acids long. This chain's CDR3 is CASSERGQAGPYEQYF. The CDR3 nucleotides are TGTGCCAGCAGTGAAAGGGGGCAGGCTGGCCCCTACGAGCAGTACTTC.

V is TRBV4-3 and J is TRBJ2-7; the D is unclear. The V gene's germline CDR1 is LGHNA and CDR2 YSLEER. Trimming took 0 bases from V and 2 from J, leaving 11 bases between them. The CDR3 loop spans 15 amino acids. Written as DNA, the CDR3 is TGCGCCAGCAGCCAAGAAATAACAGATGCCTACGAGCAGTACTTC. It is translated as CASSQEITDAYEQYF.

The CDR3 is CSVVPTSYQETQYF. The CDR3, as DNA: TGCAGCGTTGTCCCGACTTCGTACCAAGAGACCCAGTACTTC. The V and J genes are TRBV29-1 and TRBJ2-5; D ambiguous. The V and J ends lost 4 bases and 0 bases respectively, with 12 bases between them. Germline V CDR1 and CDR2: SQVTM, ANQGSEA. CDR3 length: 14 residues.

J is TRBJ2-3 and V is TRBV20-1, with unresolved D. The CDR3 has 13 residues. Trimming stripped 5 bases from V and 1 base from J, with 10 bases between. CDR1 and CDR2 (germline): DFQATT, SNEGSKA (reference sequence). In DNA form, the CDR3 reads TGCAGTGCTGAGAGCTTGGGCACAGATACGCAGTATTTT. It specifies CSAESLGTDTQYF.

This rearrangement joins TRBV4-3 to TRBJ2-3, with 8 bases aligning to TRBD1. The trim removed 1 base at V and 5 bases at J, leaving 8 bases unmatched. The CDR3 length is 16 residues. The germline CDR1 and CDR2 sequences are LGHNA and YSLEER. The DNA of the CDR3 is TGCGCCAGCAGCCAAGTAGTCCAGGGGGCGGGAGATACGCAGTATTTT. Amino acids: CASSQVVQGAGDTQYF.

The gene calls are TRBV7-2 and TRBJ2-1; TRBD1 matches 11 bases. Germline CDR1 is SGHTA and CDR2 is FQGNSA. With V trimmed by 1 base and J by 5 bases, 1 base remained unmatched. This CDR3 comprises 15 residues. CDR3 sequence: CASSLVGQGDNEQFF. For the CDR3, the DNA is TGTGCCAGCAGCTTAGTGGGACAGGGGGACAATGAGCAGTTCTTC. The full variable domain, its missing parts supplied by reference TRBV7-2 and TRBJ2-1, is GAGVSQSPSNKVTEKGKDVELRCDPISGHTALYWYRQSLGQGLEFLIYFQGNSAPDKSGLPSDRFSAERTGGSVSTLTIQRTQQEDSAVYLCASSLVGQGDNEQFFGPGTRLTVL.

About this clonotype itself: A clone one base away is much larger, so this may be a read error. The CDR3 region is CASITDRGLYGFTF. Here the CDR3 DNA reads TGTGCCAGCATCACCGACAGGGGCCTCTATGGCTTCACCTTC. This rearrangement joins TRBV12-3 or TRBV12-4 to TRBJ1-2; 8 bases align to TRBD1. The CDR3 contains 14 residues.

This sequence joins TRBV15 and TRBJ2-5; 9 nucleotides align to TRBD1. Germline CDR1 is LNHNV and CDR2 is YYDKDF (reference sequence). V shed 5 bases and J 11 bases; nucleotides not matched to a gene: 15. There are 15 residues in the CDR3. The CDR3 loop reads CATSPRQGVGYEQYF. CDR3 DNA: TGTGCCACCAGCCCCCGACAGGGGGTCGGTTATGAGCAGTACTTC.

V usage is TRBV29-1 and J usage is TRBJ2-3, with TRBD1 identical over 7 bases. The CDR3 runs to 17 residues. Germline V lookup: CDR1 SQVTM, CDR2 ANQGSEA. Unmatched junction bases numbered 12, after V lost 0 bases and J lost 3 bases. The CDR3 loop reads CSVEDALTGVRTDTQYF. The CDR3, as DNA: TGCAGCGTTGAAGATGCCCTCACAGGGGTCCGGACAGATACGCAGTATTTT.

This clonotype was seen more than once but under ten times. This chain connects TRBV29-1 to TRBJ1-2; D may be TRBD1 (5 bases). V gave up 4 bases and J gave up 3 bases, with 6 bases separating them. Germline CDR1 is SQVTM and CDR2 is ANQGSEA. The CDR3 loop spans 11 amino acids. CDR3 residues: CSVVGDYGYTF. In DNA, the CDR3 is TGCAGCGTTGTGGGGGACTATGGCTACACCTTC.

The chain uses TRBV4-1 and TRBJ1-3, with D tentatively TRBD1 (6 bases). V was cut by 4 bases and J by 4 bases, with 14 bases left in between. Germline-derived CDR1 and CDR2 are MGHRA and YSYEKL. This CDR3 has 15 residues. The CDR3 DNA reads TGCGCCAGCAGCCCTTATCAGGGGTACGGAAACACCATATATTTT. This codes for CASSPYQGYGNTIYF.

This chain connects TRBV9 to TRBJ2-7; no definite D call. Germline CDR1 SGDLS, CDR2 YYNGEE. V was trimmed by 2 bases and J by 0 bases, leaving 12 bases between them. The CDR3 extends over 15 amino acids. CDR3 loop: CASSVSPHSSYEQYF. CDR3 nucleotide sequence: TGTGCCAGCAGCGTCAGCCCCCACAGCTCCTACGAGCAGTACTTC.